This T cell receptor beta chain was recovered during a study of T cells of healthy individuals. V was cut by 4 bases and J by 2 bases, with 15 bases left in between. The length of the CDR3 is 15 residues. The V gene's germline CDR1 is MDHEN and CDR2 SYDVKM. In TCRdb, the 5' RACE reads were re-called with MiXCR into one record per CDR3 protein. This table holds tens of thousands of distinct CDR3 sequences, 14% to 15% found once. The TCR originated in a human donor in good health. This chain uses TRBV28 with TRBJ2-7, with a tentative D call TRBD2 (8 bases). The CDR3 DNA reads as TGTGCCAGCAGTTCACGGGAGGGGGCCACCTACGAGCAGTACTTC. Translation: CASSSREGATYEQYF. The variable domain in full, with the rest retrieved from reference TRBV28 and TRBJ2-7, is DVKVTQSSRYLVKRTGEKVFLECVQDMDHENMFWYRQDPGLGLRLIYFSYDVKMKEKGDIPEGYSVSREKKERFSLILESASTNQTSMYLCASSSREGATYEQYFGPGTRLTVT.